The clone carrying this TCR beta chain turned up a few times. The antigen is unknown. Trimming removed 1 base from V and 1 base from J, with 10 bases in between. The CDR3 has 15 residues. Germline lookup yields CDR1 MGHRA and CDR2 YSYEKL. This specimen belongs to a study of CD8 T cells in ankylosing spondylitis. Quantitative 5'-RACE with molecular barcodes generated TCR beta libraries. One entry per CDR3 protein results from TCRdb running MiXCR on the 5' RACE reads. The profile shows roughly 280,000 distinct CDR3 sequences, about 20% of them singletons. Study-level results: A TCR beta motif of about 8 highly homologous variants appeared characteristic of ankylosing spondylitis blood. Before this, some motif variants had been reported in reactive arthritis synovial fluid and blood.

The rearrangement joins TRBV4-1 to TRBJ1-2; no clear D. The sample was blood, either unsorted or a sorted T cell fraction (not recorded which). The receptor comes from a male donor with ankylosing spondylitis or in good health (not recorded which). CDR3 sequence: CASSQGLQDNYGYTF. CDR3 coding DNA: TGCGCCAGCAGCCAAGGCCTTCAGGATAACTATGGCTACACCTTC.